The present TCR beta chain was sequenced within a study of T cells after yellow fever vaccination. Trimming shortened V by 5 bases and J by 4 bases, and 16 bases separated the two germline ends. The CDR3 is made up of 14 amino acids. Germline V gene lookup returns CDR1 SQVTM and CDR2 ANQGSEA. TCRdb re-derived calls from the 5' RACE reads in MiXCR, one entry per CDR3 protein. The profile shows 620,000 or so distinct CDR3 sequences, approximately 13% of them singletons. V usage is TRBV29-1 and J usage is TRBJ2-3; D perhaps matches TRBD2 (6 bases). The sample was PBMCs, taken on the day of the yellow fever booster vaccination. This TCR derives from a man aged 30-40 years who received the YFV17D yellow fever vaccine. The CDR3 loop reads CSVFWLASPDTQYF. CDR3 coding DNA: TGCAGCGTTTTCTGGCTAGCGTCTCCAGATACGCAGTATTTT.